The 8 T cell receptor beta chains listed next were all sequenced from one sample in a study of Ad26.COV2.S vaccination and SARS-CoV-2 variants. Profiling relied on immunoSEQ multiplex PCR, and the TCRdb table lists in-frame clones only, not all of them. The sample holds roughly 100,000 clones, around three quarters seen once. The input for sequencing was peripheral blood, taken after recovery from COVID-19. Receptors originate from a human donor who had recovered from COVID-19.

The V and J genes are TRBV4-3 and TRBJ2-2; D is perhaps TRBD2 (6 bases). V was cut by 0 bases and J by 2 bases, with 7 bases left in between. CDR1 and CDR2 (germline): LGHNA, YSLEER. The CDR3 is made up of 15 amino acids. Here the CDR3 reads CASSQEGGNTGELFF. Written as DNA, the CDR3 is TGCGCCAGCAGCCAAGAGGGGGGAAACACCGGGGAGCTGTTTTTT.

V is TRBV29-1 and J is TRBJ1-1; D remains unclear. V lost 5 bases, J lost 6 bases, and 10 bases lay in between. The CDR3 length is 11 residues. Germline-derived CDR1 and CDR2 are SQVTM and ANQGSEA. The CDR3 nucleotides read TGCAGCGTTTCGGAGGTTTCTGAAGCTTTCTTT. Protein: CSVSEVSEAFF.

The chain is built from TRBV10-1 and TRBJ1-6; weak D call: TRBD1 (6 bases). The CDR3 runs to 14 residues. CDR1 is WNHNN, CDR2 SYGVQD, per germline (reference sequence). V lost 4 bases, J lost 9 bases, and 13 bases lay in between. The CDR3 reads CASSASGAASPLHF. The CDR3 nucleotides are TGCGCCAGCAGTGCTTCGGGGGCGGCTTCACCCCTCCACTTT.

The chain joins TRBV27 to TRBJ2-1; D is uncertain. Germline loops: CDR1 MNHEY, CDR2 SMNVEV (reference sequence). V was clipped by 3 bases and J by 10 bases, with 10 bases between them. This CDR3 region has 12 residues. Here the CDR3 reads CASSLRPDEQFF. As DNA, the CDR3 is TGTGCCAGCAGTTTGCGCCCGGACGAGCAGTTCTTC.

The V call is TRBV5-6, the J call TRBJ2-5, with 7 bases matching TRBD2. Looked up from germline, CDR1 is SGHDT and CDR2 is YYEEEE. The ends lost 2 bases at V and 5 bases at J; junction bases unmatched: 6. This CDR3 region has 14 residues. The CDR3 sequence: CASSFGRSMETQYF. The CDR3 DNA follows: TGTGCCAGCAGCTTCGGGAGGAGTATGGAGACCCAGTACTTC.

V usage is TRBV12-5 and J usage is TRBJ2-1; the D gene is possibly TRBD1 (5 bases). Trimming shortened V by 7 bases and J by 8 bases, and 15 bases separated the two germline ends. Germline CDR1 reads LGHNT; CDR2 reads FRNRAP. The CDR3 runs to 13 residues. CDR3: CASADAGMDEQFF. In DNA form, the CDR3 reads TGTGCTAGTGCCGATGCAGGGATGGATGAGCAGTTCTTC.

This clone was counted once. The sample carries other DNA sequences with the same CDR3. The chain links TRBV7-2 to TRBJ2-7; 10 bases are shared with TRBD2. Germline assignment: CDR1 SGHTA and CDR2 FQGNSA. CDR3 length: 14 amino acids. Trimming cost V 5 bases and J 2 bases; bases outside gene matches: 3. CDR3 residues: CASSLSGGAYEQYF. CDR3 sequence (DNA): TGTGCCAGCAGCCTAAGCGGGGGGGCCTACGAGCAGTACTTC.

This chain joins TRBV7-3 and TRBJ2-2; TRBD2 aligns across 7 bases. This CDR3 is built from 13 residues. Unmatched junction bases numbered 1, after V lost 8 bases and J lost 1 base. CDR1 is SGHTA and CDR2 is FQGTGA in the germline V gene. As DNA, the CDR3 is TGTGCCAGCTTAGCGGGGAACACCGGGGAGCTGTTTTTT. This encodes CASLAGNTGELFF.